This T cell receptor (beta chain) was captured by sequencing in a study of T cells after yellow fever vaccination. Study-wide background: Fractions with few cells were prepared using SMART-Seq v4 Ultra Low Input. Study results and caveats: Most clones from primary vaccination were detected again post-booster (96% CD4, approximately 90% CD8). Relatively few clonotypes were ones that appeared in both CD4 and CD8 compartments. The study found a weaker secondary response that peaked faster, day 5 versus 15.

This clonotype was counted at least ten times. Its antigen is undetermined. The CDR3 extends over 13 amino acids. Between the trimmed V and J ends, which lost 4 bases and 8 bases, there was a span of 14 bases. The V gene's germline CDR1 is SGHKS and CDR2 YYEKEE (reference sequence). TCRdb redid the calling of the 5' RACE reads with MiXCR, one entry per CDR3 protein. The data hold hundreds of thousands of distinct CDR3 sequences, with 3% to 4.5% observed a single time. Sequencing was performed on PBMCs, taken on the day of the yellow fever booster vaccination. This TCR was recovered from a man aged 18 to 30 who received the YFV17D yellow fever vaccine. The genes are TRBV5-5 and TRBJ2-3; TRBD1 or TRBD2 may be the D gene (5 bases each). The CDR3 DNA follows: TGTGCCAGCAGCCCAGGGACGCCACTTACGCAGTATTTT. Protein product: CASSPGTPLTQYF.